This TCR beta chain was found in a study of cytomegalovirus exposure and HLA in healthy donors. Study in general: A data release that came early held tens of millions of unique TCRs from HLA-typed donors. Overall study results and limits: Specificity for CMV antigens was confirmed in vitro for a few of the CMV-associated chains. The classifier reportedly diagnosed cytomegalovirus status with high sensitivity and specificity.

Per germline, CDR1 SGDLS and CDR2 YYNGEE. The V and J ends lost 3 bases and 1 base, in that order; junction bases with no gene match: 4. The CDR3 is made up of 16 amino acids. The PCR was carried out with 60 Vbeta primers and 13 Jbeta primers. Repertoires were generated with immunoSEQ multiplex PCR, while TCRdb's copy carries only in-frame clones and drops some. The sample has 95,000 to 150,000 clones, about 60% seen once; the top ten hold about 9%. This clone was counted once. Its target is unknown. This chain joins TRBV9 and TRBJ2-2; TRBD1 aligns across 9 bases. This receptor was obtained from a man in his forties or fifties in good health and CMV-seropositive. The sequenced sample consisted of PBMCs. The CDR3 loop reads CASSAGTGLNTGELFF. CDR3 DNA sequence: TGTGCCAGCAGCGCTGGGACAGGGCTGAACACCGGGGAGCTGTTTTTT.